This paragraph reports one T cell receptor beta chain. The antigen is not known. Sequenced by immunoSEQ multiplex PCR; TCRdb stores in-frame clones only, minus some. The data contain 55,000 to 85,000 clones, roughly 85% of them singletons. The CDR3 extends over 15 amino acids. V shed 5 bases and J shed 3 bases, with 14 bases lying between them. Germline V gives CDR1 LNHDA, CDR2 SQIVND (reference sequence). The sample comes from a study of OX40 agonist ivuxolimab in advanced cancers. Overall study results and limits: The CD4+ and CD8+ T cells in the blood had expanded clonally by week 6 at 0.1 to 3.0 mg/kg.

The chain couples TRBV19 to TRBJ2-1; the D gene is possibly TRBD1 (6 bases). The sequence came from an adult with an advanced solid tumor such as melanoma, head and neck, liver or kidney cancer. Sample: CD4+ or CD8+ T cells sorted from blood, taken in a trial of the OX40 agonist ivuxolimab. CDR3 sequence (DNA): TGTGCCAGTAGTGTAACAGGGACGGGCTACAATGAGCAGTTCTTC. This gives the protein CASSVTGTGYNEQFF.